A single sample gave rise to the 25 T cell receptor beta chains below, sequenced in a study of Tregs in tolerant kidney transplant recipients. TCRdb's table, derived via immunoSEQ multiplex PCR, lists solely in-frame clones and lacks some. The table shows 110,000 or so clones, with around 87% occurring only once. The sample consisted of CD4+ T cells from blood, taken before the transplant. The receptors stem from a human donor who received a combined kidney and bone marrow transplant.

The CDR3 is CASTSAGVTDEQYF. In DNA, the CDR3 is TGTGCCAGCACCTCCGCAGGGGTTACCGACGAGCAGTACTTC. The chain has TRBV5-6 and TRBJ2-7, with D tentatively TRBD1 (6 bases). The CDR3 extends over 14 amino acids. The V gene's germline CDR1 is SGHDT and CDR2 YYEEEE. Trimming cost V 6 bases and J 5 bases, with 18 bases left between them. The full variable domain, its missing parts supplied by reference TRBV5-6 and TRBJ2-7, is DAGVTQSPTHLIKTRGQQVTLRCSPKSGHDTVSWYQQALGQGPQFIFQYYEEEERQRGNFPDRFSGHQFPNYSSELNVNALLLGDSALYLCASTSAGVTDEQYFGPGTRLTVT.

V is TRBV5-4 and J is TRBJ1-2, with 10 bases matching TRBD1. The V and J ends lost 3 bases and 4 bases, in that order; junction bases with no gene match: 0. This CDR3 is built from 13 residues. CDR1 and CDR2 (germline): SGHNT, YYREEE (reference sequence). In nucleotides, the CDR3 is TGTGCCAGCAGCTGGACAGGGGGCTATGGCTACACCTTC. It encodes CASSWTGGYGYTF.

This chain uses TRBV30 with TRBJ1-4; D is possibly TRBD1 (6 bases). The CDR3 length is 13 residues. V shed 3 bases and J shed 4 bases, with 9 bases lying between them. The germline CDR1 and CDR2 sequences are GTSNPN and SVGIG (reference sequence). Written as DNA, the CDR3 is TGTGCCTGGAGCGCAGGGGTTAATGAAAAACTGTTTTTT. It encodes CAWSAGVNEKLFF.

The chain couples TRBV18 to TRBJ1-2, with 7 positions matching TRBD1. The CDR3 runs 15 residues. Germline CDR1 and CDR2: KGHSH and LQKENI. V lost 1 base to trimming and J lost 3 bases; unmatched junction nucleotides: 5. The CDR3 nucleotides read TGTGCCAGCTCACCACTCGGGACAGAGCACTATGGCTACACCTTC. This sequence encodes CASSPLGTEHYGYTF.

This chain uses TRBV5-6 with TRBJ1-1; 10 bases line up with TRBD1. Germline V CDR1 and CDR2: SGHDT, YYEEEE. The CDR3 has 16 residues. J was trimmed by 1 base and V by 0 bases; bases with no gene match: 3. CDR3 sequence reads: CASSLVGQGRNTEAFF. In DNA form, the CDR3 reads TGTGCCAGCAGCTTGGTGGGACAGGGGAGGAACACTGAAGCTTTCTTT.

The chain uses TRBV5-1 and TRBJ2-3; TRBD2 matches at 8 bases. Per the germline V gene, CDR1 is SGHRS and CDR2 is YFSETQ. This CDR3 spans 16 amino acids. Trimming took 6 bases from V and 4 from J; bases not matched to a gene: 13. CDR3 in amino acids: CASTSRGGGGADTQYF. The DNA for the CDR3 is TGCGCCAGCACGTCCCGGGGGGGCGGAGGGGCAGATACGCAGTATTTT.

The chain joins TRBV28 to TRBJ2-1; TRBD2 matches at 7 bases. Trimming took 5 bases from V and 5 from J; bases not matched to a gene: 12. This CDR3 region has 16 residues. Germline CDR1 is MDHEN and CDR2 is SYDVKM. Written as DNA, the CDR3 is TGTGCCAGCAGTCCCACAGCGGGAAAGCACGACAATGAGCAGTTCTTC. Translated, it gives CASSPTAGKHDNEQFF.

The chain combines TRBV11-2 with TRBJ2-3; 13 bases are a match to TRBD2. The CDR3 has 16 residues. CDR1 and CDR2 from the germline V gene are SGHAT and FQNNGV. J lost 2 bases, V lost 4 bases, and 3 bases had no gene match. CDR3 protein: CASSSLAGGLTDTQYF. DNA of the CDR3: TGTGCCAGCAGCTCACTAGCGGGAGGGCTCACAGATACGCAGTATTTT.

CDR3 sequence: CAAQQGLWEKLFF. In nucleotides, the CDR3 is TGTGCCGCTCAACAGGGATTATGGGAAAAACTGTTTTTT. This chain uses TRBV6-6 with TRBJ1-4; the D gene is possibly TRBD1 (6 bases). Trimming removed 11 bases from V and 8 bases from J, with 18 bases in between. CDR3 length equals 13 residues. Germline CDR1 reads MNHNY; CDR2 reads SVGAGI (reference sequence).

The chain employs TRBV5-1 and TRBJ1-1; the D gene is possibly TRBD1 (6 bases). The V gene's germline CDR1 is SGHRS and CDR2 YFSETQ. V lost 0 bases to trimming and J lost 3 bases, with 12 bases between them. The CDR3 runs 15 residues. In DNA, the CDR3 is TGCGCCAGCAGCTTGGAAGGGCAGGGGTACACTGAAGCTTTCTTT. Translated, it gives CASSLEGQGYTEAFF.

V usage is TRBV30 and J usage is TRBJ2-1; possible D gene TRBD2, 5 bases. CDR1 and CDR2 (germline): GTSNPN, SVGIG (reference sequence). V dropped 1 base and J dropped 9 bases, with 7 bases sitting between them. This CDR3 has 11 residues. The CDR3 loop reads CAWSAGSEQFF. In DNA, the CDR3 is TGTGCCTGGAGTGCGGGGAGTGAGCAGTTCTTC.

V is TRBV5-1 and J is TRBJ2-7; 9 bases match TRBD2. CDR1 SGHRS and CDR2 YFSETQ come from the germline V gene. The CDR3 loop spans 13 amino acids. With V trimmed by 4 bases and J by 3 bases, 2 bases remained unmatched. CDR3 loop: CASSQRGVYEQYF. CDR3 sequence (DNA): TGCGCCAGCAGCCAGCGGGGGGTCTACGAGCAGTACTTC.

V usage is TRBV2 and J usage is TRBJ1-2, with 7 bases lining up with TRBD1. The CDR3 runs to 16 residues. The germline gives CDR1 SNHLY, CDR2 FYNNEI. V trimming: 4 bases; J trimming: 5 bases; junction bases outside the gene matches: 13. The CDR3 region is CASSGAGGYGFYGYTF. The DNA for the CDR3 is TGTGCCAGCAGTGGGGCAGGGGGTTACGGGTTTTATGGCTACACCTTC.

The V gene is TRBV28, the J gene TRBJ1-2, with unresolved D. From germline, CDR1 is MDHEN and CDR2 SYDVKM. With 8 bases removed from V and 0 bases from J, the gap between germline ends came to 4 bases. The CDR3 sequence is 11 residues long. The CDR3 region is CASGPNYGYTF. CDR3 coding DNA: TGTGCCAGCGGCCCTAACTATGGCTACACCTTC.

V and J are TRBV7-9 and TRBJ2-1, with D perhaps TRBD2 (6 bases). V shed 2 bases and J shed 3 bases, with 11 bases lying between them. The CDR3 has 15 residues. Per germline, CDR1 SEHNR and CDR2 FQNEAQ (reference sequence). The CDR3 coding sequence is TGTGCCAGCAGCTTATGGGGAGGCGACTACAATGAGCAGTTCTTC. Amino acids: CASSLWGGDYNEQFF.

The CDR3 sequence: CASSLRSGSYNEQFF. CDR3 coding DNA: TGTGCCAGCAGCTTACGTAGCGGGAGCTACAATGAGCAGTTCTTC. The V and J genes are TRBV7-6 and TRBJ2-1; TRBD2 agrees at 9 bases. CDR3 length: 15 residues. The ends lost 2 bases at V and 3 bases at J; junction bases unmatched: 2. Germline V gene lookup returns CDR1 SGHVS and CDR2 FNYEAQ. Full variable domain (missing parts from reference TRBV7-6 and TRBJ2-1): GAGVSQSPRYKVTKRGQDVALRCDPISGHVSLYWYRQALGQGPEFLTYFNYEAQQDKSGLPNDRFSAERPEGSISTLTIQRTEQRDSAMYRCASSLRSGSYNEQFFGPGTRLTVL.

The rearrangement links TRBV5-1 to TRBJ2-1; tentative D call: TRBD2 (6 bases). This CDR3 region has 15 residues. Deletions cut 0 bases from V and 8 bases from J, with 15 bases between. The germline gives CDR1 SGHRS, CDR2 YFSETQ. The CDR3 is CASSLAPGVADEQFF. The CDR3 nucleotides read TGCGCCAGCAGCTTGGCCCCCGGGGTAGCGGATGAGCAGTTCTTC. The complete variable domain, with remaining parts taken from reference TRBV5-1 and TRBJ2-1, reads KAGVTQTPRYLIKTRGQQVTLSCSPISGHRSVSWYQQTPGQGLQFLFEYFSETQRNKGNFPGRFSGRQFSNSRSEMNVSTLELGDSALYLCASSLAPGVADEQFFGPGTRLTVL.

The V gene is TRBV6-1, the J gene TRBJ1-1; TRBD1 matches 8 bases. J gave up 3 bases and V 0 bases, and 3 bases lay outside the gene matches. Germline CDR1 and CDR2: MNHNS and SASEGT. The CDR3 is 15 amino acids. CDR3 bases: TGTGCCAGCAGTGAAGCCCTGGACAGGGACACTGAAGCTTTCTTT. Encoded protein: CASSEALDRDTEAFF.

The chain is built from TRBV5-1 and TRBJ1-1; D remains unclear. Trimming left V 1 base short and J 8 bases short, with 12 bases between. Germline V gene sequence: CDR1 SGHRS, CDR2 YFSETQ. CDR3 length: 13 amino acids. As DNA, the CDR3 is TGCGCCAGCAGCTTGAGGGTAGCGTCGGAAGCTTTCTTT. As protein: CASSLRVASEAFF.

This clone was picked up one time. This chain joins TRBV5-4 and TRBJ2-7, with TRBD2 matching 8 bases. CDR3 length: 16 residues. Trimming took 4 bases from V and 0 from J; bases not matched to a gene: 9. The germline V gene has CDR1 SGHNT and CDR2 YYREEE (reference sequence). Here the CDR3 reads CASSRPSGLSSYEQYF. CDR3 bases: TGTGCCAGCAGCCGCCCTAGCGGGTTAAGCTCCTACGAGCAGTACTTC.

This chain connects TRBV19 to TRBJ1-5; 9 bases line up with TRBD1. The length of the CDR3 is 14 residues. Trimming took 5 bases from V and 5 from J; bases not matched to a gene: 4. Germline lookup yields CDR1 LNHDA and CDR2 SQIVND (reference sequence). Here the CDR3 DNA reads TGTGCCAGTAGTCCGGGACAGGGAGATCAGCCCCAGCATTTT. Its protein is CASSPGQGDQPQHF.

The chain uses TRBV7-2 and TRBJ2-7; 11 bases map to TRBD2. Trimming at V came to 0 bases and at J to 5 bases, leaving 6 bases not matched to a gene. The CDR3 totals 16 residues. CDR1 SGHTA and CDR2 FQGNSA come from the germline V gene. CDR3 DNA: TGTGCCAGCAGCTTAGCCGGGACTAGCGGCTTTGACGAGCAGTACTTC. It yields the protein CASSLAGTSGFDEQYF.

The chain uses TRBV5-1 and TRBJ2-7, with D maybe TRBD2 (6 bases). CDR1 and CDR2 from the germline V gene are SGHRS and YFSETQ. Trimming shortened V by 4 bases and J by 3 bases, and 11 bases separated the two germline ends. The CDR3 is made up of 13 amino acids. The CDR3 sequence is CASSRGGVYEQYF. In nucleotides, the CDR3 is TGCGCCAGCAGCCGTGGAGGGGTCTACGAGCAGTACTTC.

The chain's CDR3 is CSVGQQGNYGYTF. The CDR3 DNA is TGCAGCGTTGGACAACAGGGAAACTATGGCTACACCTTC. The chain recombines TRBV29-1 with TRBJ1-2; maybe TRBD1 (6 bases). V was clipped by 4 bases and J by 2 bases, with 11 bases between them. This CDR3 has 13 amino acids. Germline V gene data show CDR1 as SQVTM and CDR2 as ANQGSEA.

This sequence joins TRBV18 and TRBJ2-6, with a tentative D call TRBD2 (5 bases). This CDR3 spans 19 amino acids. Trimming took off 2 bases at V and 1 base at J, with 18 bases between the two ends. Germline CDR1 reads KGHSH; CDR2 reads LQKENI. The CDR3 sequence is CASSPVIGIIESGANVLTF. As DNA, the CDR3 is TGTGCCAGCTCACCAGTGATCGGGATAATAGAATCTGGGGCCAACGTCCTGACTTTC.